Following are 20 T cell receptor beta chains from one sample sequenced in a study of blood T cell repertoires in COVID-19. Assay used: immunoSEQ multiplex PCR; TCRdb lists only in-frame clones, some missing. The sample lists hundreds of thousands of clones; roughly 82% were seen once. Sequencing was carried out using peripheral blood. The receptors come from an elderly woman with active or convalescent COVID-19.

CDR3 amino acids: CATSDLGGKETQYF. CDR3 nucleotide sequence: TGTGCCACCAGTGATTTGGGGGGGAAGGAGACCCAGTACTTC. The chain combines TRBV24-1 with TRBJ2-5, with D tentatively TRBD2 (6 bases). Germline loops: CDR1 KGHDR, CDR2 SFDVKD. V dropped 0 bases and J dropped 5 bases, with 9 bases sitting between them. The CDR3 extends over 14 amino acids.

The chain recombines TRBV5-4 with TRBJ2-1, with 12 bases matching TRBD2. V was clipped by 4 bases and J by 8 bases; unmatched bases: 13. CDR3 length equals 17 residues. CDR1 and CDR2 (germline): SGHNT, YYREEE (reference sequence). The CDR3: CASSLGLLAGGSYEQFF. The DNA for the CDR3 is TGTGCCAGCAGCCTGGGTCTTCTAGCGGGAGGGTCCTATGAGCAGTTCTTC.

This clone appeared once. Other nucleotide sequences from this sample produce the same CDR3. The V call is TRBV5-1, the J call TRBJ1-4; D is possibly TRBD1 (6 bases). Deletions cut 0 bases from V and 5 bases from J, with 8 bases between. CDR3 length: 14 amino acids. Germline V lookup: CDR1 SGHRS, CDR2 YFSETQ. The CDR3 is CASSLDRANEKLFF. The CDR3 coding sequence is TGCGCCAGCAGCTTGGACAGGGCAAATGAAAAACTGTTTTTT.

V is TRBV5-4 and J is TRBJ2-2; the match to TRBD1 covers 7 bases. The CDR3 runs to 14 residues. The germline V gene encodes CDR1 SGHNT and CDR2 YYREEE (reference sequence). V was pared by 0 bases and J by 6 bases, with 2 bases of the junction left unmatched. The CDR3 sequence is CASSLDRGAGELFF. Written as DNA, the CDR3 is TGTGCCAGCAGCTTGGACAGGGGTGCCGGGGAGCTGTTTTTT.

The chain is built from TRBV3-1 (or the pseudogene TRBV3-2) and TRBJ1-6; D possibly corresponds to TRBD1 (6 bases). V was pared by 2 bases and J by 9 bases, with 11 bases between. CDR1 and CDR2 from the germline V gene are LGHDT and YNNKEL (reference sequence). This CDR3 spans 14 amino acids. The CDR3, as DNA: TGTGCCAGCAGCCAAACAGGGTTCGGTTCACCCCTCCACTTT. Its translation is CASSQTGFGSPLHF.

The chain couples TRBV6-6 to TRBJ1-2, with a possible D match to TRBD1 (6 bases). Trimming shortened V by 7 bases and J by 5 bases, and 20 bases separated the two germline ends. Looked up from germline, CDR1 is MNHNY and CDR2 is SVGAGI (reference sequence). The CDR3 consists of 15 residues. The CDR3 bases are TGTGCCAGCACTCCCTCAGGGGAGAATCCTTATGGCTACACCTTC. Protein product: CASTPSGENPYGYTF.

V and J are TRBV20-1 and TRBJ1-4, with unresolved D. The CDR3 covers 11 residues. Germline CDR1 DFQATT, CDR2 SNEGSKA (reference sequence). Trimming stripped 5 bases from V and 8 bases from J, with 9 bases between. The DNA of the CDR3 is TGCAGTGCTTCCGTCCGGGAAAAACTGTTTTTT. Protein: CSASVREKLFF.

V and J are TRBV11-1 and TRBJ2-3; 8 bases align to TRBD1. In germline, CDR1 is SGHAT, CDR2 FQDESV (reference sequence). Unmatched junction bases numbered 6, after V lost 6 bases and J lost 1 base. This CDR3 region has 15 residues. The chain's CDR3 is CASRQPGQGTDTQYF. In DNA, the CDR3 is TGTGCCAGCAGACAGCCGGGACAGGGCACAGATACGCAGTATTTT.

The V call is TRBV28, the J call TRBJ2-4; the match to TRBD2 covers 9 bases. Germline V CDR1 and CDR2: MDHEN, SYDVKM. J was trimmed by 5 bases and V by 6 bases; bases with no gene match: 11. The CDR3 has 16 residues. Written as DNA, the CDR3 is TGTGCCAGCAGCGTAGGGTTAGCGGGGGATCAAAACATTCAGTACTTC. The encoded protein is CASSVGLAGDQNIQYF. Drawing the rest from reference TRBV28 and TRBJ2-4, the complete variable domain is DVKVTQSSRYLVKRTGEKVFLECVQDMDHENMFWYRQDPGLGLRLIYFSYDVKMKEKGDIPEGYSVSREKKERFSLILESASTNQTSMYLCASSVGLAGDQNIQYFGAGTRLSVL.

J is TRBJ1-1 and V is TRBV3-1 (or the pseudogene TRBV3-2), with D uncertain. CDR1 and CDR2 from the germline V gene are LGHDT and YNNKEL (reference sequence). This CDR3 has 15 amino acids. The V end was cut by 7 bases, the J end by 0 bases, with 15 bases between. CDR3: CASTAGVAMNTEAFF. In DNA form, the CDR3 reads TGTGCCAGCACCGCCGGGGTAGCCATGAACACTGAAGCTTTCTTT.

CDR3 DNA sequence: TGTGCCAGCAGCGGGTGGGTGAGGGAGCAGTTCTTC. It codes for CASSGWVREQFF. The chain is built from TRBV7-6 and TRBJ2-1; D unclear. From germline, CDR1 is SGHVS and CDR2 FNYEAQ. There are 12 residues in the CDR3. The V end was cut by 5 bases, the J end by 10 bases, with 12 bases between.

The V and J genes are TRBV2 and TRBJ2-3; maybe TRBD2 (5 bases). Germline lookup yields CDR1 SNHLY and CDR2 FYNNEI. This CDR3 comprises 13 residues. Deletions cut 7 bases from V and 6 bases from J, with 14 bases between. The CDR3 sequence: CASKDTERDTQYF. The CDR3, as DNA: TGTGCCAGCAAGGATACCGAGCGGGATACGCAGTATTTT.

The V call is TRBV30, the J call TRBJ1-3; D remains unclear. The CDR3 totals 12 residues. Germline V lookup: CDR1 GTSNPN, CDR2 SVGIG (reference sequence). Trimming left V 2 bases short and J 4 bases short, with 6 bases between. The CDR3 DNA is TGTGCCTGGAGTCTAAACGGAAACACCATATATTTT. Translating gives CAWSLNGNTIYF.

This clone showed up just once. This CDR3 is also generated by other DNA sequences in the sample. This sequence joins TRBV28 and TRBJ1-4, with 7 bases lining up with TRBD1. The ends lost 6 bases at V and 3 bases at J; junction bases unmatched: 4. Germline CDR1 is MDHEN and CDR2 is SYDVKM. The CDR3 runs to 14 residues. Written as DNA, the CDR3 is TGTGCCAGCAGCCGACAGGGACCTAATGAAAAACTGTTTTTT. Translated, it gives CASSRQGPNEKLFF.

This clone was seen a handful of times. The gene calls are TRBV10-3 and TRBJ1-4; TRBD1 might be the D (5 bases). Germline CDR1 is ENHRY and CDR2 is SYGVKD. This CDR3 is built from 13 residues. Trimming took 2 bases from V and 7 from J, leaving 8 bases between them. The CDR3 DNA sequence: TGTGCCATCAGTGAGGGCAGGGCTGAAAAACTGTTTTTT. Its translation is CAISEGRAEKLFF.

The DNA for the CDR3 is TGCGCCAGCAGTCTTACACAGGGGGCTCCTGGAAACACCATATATTTT. Translated: CASSLTQGAPGNTIYF. This rearrangement joins TRBV10-2 to TRBJ1-3; TRBD1 agrees at 9 bases. Trimming at V came to 5 bases and at J to 2 bases, leaving 7 bases not matched to a gene. CDR1 is WSHSY and CDR2 is SAAADI in the germline V gene. The CDR3 is 16 amino acids.

The chain combines TRBV9 with TRBJ2-5, with D perhaps matching TRBD1 (5 bases). The CDR3 loop spans 14 amino acids. V was pared by 0 bases and J by 5 bases, with 11 bases between. Germline V gene data show CDR1 as SGDLS and CDR2 as YYNGEE. In nucleotides, the CDR3 is TGTGCCAGCAGCGTAGCCTCAGGGTTGGAGACCCAGTACTTC. Translating gives CASSVASGLETQYF.

On this clone itself: At one end the junction does not follow the germline gene, possibly because of a read error. V usage is TRBV11-2 and J usage is TRBJ1-4; D gene uncertain. This CDR3 is built from 12 residues. Germline values: CDR1 SGHAT, CDR2 FQNNGV. The CDR3 DNA is TGTGCCACCAGCGAGACTAATGAAAAACTGTTTTTT. It translates to CATSETNEKLFF.

The chain couples TRBV24-1 to TRBJ2-5; D perhaps matches TRBD1 (5 bases). The germline V gene has CDR1 KGHDR and CDR2 SFDVKD. The CDR3 spans 14 residues. Trimming cost V 3 bases and J 2 bases, with 9 bases left between them. The CDR3 reads CATSDGAQQETQYF. As DNA, the CDR3 is TGTGCCACCAGTGATGGGGCACAACAAGAGACCCAGTACTTC.

This chain uses TRBV4-1 with TRBJ2-2; D is ambiguous. CDR1 MGHRA and CDR2 YSYEKL come from the germline V gene. There are 17 residues in the CDR3. Trimming shortened V by 0 bases and J by 5 bases, and 16 bases separated the two germline ends. The CDR3 coding sequence is TGCGCCAGCAGCCAAGATCCCTATCTAGTTGGTACCGGGGAGCTGTTTTTT. As protein: CASSQDPYLVGTGELFF.